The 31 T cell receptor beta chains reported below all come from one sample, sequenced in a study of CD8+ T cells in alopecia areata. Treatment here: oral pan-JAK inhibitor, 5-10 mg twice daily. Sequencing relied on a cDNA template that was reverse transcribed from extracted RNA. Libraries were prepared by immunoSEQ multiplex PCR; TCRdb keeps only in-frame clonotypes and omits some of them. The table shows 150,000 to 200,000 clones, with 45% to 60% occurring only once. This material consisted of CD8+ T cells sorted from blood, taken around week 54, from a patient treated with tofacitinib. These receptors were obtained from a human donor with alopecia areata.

The CDR3 coding sequence is TGTGCCAGCAGTTACGAAAGCACCGGGGAGCTGTTTTTT. This codes for CASSYESTGELFF. This chain connects TRBV6-5 to TRBJ2-2; the D is unclear. V dropped 2 bases and J dropped 4 bases, with 5 bases sitting between them. The CDR3 spans 13 residues. Germline assignment: CDR1 MNHEY and CDR2 SVGAGI.

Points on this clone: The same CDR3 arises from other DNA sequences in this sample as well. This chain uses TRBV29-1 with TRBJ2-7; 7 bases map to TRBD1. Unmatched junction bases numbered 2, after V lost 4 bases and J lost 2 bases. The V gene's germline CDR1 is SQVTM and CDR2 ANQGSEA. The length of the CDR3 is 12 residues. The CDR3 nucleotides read TGCAGCGTTGGAACAGGGGCCTACGAGCAGTACTTC. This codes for CSVGTGAYEQYF.

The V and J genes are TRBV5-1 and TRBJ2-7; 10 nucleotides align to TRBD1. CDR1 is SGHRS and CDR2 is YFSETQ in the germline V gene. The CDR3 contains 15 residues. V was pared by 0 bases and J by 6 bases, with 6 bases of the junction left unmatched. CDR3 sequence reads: CASSLETGGYSEQYF. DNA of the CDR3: TGCGCCAGCAGCTTGGAGACAGGGGGCTACTCCGAGCAGTACTTC.

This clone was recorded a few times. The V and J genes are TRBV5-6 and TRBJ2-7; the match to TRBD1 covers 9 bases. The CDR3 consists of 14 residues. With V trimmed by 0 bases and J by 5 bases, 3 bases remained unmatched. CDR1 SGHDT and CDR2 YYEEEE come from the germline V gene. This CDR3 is CASSLGDRVDEQYF. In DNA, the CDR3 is TGTGCCAGCAGCTTGGGGGACAGGGTCGACGAGCAGTACTTC.

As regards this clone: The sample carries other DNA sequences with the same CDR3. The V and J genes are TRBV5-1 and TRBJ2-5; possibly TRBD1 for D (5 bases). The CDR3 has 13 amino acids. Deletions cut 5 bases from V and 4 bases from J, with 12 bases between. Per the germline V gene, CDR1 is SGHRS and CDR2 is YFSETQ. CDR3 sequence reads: CASSLQGGETQYF. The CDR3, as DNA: TGCGCCAGCAGTCTCCAGGGTGGAGAGACCCAGTACTTC. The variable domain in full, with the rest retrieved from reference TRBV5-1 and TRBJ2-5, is KAGVTQTPRYLIKTRGQQVTLSCSPISGHRSVSWYQQTPGQGLQFLFEYFSETQRNKGNFPGRFSGRQFSNSRSEMNVSTLELGDSALYLCASSLQGGETQYFGPGTRLLVL.

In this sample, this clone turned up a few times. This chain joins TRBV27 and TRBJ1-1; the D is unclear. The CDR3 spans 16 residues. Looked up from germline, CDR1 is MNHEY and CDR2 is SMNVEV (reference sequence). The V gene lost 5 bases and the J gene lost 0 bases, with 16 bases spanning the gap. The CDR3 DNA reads TGTGCCAGCAGTCCAAGAAGACCGGGAATGAACACTGAAGCTTTCTTT. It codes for CASSPRRPGMNTEAFF.

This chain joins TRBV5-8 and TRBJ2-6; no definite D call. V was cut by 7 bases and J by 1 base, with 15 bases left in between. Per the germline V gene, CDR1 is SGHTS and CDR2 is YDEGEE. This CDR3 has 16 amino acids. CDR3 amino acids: CASAASANSGANVLTF. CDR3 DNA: TGTGCCAGCGCTGCTTCGGCCAATTCTGGGGCCAACGTCCTGACTTTC.

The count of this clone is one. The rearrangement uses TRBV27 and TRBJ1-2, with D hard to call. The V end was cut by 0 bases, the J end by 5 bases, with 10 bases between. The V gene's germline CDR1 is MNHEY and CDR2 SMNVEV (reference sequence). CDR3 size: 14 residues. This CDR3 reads CASSLSVAEYGYTF. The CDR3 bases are TGTGCCAGCAGTTTATCGGTGGCGGAGTATGGCTACACCTTC.

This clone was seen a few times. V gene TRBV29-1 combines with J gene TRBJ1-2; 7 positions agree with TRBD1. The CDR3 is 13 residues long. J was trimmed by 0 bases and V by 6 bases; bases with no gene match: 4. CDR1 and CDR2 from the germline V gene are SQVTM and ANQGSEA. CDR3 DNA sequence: TGCAGCGTCCTTGGGACAGCTAACTATGGCTACACCTTC. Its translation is CSVLGTANYGYTF.

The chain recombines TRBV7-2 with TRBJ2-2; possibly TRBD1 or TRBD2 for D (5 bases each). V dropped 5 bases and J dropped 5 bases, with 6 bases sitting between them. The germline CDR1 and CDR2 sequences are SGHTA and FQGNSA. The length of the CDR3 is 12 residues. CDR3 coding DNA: TGTGCCAGCAGCGAGGGGACCGGGGAGCTGTTTTTT. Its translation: CASSEGTGELFF. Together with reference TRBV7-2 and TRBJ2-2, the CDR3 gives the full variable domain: GAGVSQSPSNKVTEKGKDVELRCDPISGHTALYWYRQSLGQGLEFLIYFQGNSAPDKSGLPSDRFSAERTGGSVSTLTIQRTQQEDSAVYLCASSEGTGELFFGEGSRLTVL.

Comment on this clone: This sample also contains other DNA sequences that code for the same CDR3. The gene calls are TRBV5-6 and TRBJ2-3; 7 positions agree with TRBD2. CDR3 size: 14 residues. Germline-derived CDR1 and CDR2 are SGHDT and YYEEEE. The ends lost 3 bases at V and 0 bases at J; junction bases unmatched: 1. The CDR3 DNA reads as TGTGCCAGCAGCTGGGGAGGGAGCACAGATACGCAGTATTTT. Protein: CASSWGGSTDTQYF. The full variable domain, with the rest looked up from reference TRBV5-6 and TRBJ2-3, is DAGVTQSPTHLIKTRGQQVTLRCSPKSGHDTVSWYQQALGQGPQFIFQYYEEEERQRGNFPDRFSGHQFPNYSSELNVNALLLGDSALYLCASSWGGSTDTQYFGPGTRLTVL.

The CDR3 sequence: CASSLVLAGEFNEQFF. The DNA for the CDR3 is TGTGCCAGCAGCTTAGTCCTAGCGGGGGAATTCAATGAGCAGTTCTTC. The V gene is TRBV7-2, the J gene TRBJ2-1; TRBD2 matches at 10 bases. After removal of 1 base from V and 6 bases from J, the junction contained 6 bases not matched to a gene. CDR3 size: 16 residues. CDR1 SGHTA and CDR2 FQGNSA come from the germline V gene.

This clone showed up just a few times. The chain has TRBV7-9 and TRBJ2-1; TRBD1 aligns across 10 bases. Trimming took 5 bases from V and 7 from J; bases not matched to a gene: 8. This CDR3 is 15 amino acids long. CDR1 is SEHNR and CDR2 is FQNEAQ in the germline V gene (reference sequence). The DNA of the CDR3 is TGTGCCAGCAGCGACGGGACAGGGGTGAGGAATGAGCAGTTCTTC. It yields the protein CASSDGTGVRNEQFF.

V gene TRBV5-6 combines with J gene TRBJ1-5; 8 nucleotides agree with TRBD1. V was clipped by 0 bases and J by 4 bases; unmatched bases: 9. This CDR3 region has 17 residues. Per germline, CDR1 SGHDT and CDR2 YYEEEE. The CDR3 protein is CASSLGTGQVENQPQHF. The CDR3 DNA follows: TGTGCCAGCAGCTTGGGGACAGGGCAGGTTGAGAATCAGCCCCAGCATTTT.

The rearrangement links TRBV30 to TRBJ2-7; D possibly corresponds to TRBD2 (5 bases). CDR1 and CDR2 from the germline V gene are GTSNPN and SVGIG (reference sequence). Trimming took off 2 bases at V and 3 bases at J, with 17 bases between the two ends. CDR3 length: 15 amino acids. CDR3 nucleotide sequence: TGTGCCTGGAGTTCCCCTAGCCAGCGAGGCTACGAGCAGTACTTC. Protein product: CAWSSPSQRGYEQYF.

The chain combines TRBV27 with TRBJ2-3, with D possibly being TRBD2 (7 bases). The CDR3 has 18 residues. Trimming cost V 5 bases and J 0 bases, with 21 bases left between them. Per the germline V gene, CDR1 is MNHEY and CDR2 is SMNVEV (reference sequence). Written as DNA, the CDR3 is TGTGCCAGCAGTCCCCACTGGGGGGGCGCGAGGAGCACAGATACGCAGTATTTT. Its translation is CASSPHWGGARSTDTQYF.

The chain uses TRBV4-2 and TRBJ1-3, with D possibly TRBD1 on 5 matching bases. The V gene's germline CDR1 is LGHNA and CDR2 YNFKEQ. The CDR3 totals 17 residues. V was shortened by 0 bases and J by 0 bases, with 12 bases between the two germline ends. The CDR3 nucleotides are TGTGCCAGCAGCCAAGATCTTTGGGACCACTCTGGAAACACCATATATTTT. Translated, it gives CASSQDLWDHSGNTIYF.

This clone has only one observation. The CDR3: CAISGPGGPRSTDTQYF. CDR3 in DNA: TGTGCCATCAGTGGGCCAGGGGGCCCACGAAGCACAGATACGCAGTATTTT. The V call is TRBV10-3, the J call TRBJ2-3; TRBD1 matches 8 bases. The germline gives CDR1 ENHRY, CDR2 SYGVKD. The CDR3 has 17 residues. V trimming: 4 bases; J trimming: 0 bases; junction bases outside the gene matches: 9.

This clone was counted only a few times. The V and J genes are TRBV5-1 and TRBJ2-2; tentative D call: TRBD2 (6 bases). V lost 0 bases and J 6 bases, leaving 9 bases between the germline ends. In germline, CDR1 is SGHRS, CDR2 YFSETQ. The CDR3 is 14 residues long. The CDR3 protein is CASSLERVPGELFF. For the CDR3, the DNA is TGCGCCAGCAGCTTGGAGCGGGTTCCCGGGGAGCTGTTTTTT.

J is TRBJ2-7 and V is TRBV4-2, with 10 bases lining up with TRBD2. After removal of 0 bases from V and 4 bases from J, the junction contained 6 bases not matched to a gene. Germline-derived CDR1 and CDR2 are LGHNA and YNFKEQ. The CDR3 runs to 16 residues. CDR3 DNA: TGTGCCAGCAGCCAAGATTTAAGCGGGGGGGGATACGAGCAGTACTTC. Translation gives CASSQDLSGGGYEQYF.

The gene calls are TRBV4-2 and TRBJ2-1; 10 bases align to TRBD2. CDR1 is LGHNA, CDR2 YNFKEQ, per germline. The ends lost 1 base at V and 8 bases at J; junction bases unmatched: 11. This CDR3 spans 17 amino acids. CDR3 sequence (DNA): TGTGCCAGCAGCCAAGCAAGCGCTAGCGGGGGCCTCGATGAGCAGTTCTTC. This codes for CASSQASASGGLDEQFF.

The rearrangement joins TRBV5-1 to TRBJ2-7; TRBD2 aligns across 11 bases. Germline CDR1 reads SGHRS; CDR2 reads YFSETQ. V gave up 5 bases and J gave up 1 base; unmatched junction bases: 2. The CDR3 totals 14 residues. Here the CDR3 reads CASRGLADSYEQYF. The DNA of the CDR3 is TGCGCCAGCAGGGGACTAGCGGATTCCTACGAGCAGTACTTC.

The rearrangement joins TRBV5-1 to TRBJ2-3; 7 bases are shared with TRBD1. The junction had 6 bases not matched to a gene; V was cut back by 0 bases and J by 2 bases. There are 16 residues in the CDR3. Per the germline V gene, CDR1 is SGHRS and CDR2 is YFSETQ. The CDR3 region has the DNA TGCGCCAGCAGCTTGGAGGGGGCCCTTCACACAGATACGCAGTATTTT. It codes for CASSLEGALHTDTQYF.

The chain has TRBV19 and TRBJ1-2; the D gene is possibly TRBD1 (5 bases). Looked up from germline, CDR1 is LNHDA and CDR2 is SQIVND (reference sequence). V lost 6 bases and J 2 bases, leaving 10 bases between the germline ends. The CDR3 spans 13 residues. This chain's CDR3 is CASSPGGNYGYTF. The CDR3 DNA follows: TGTGCCAGTAGCCCCGGGGGAAACTATGGCTACACCTTC.

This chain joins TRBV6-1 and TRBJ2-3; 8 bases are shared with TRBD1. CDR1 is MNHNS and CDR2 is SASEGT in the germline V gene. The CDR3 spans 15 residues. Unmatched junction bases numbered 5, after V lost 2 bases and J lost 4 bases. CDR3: CASSEMTGAADTQYF. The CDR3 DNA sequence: TGTGCCAGCAGTGAAATGACAGGGGCGGCAGATACGCAGTATTTT.

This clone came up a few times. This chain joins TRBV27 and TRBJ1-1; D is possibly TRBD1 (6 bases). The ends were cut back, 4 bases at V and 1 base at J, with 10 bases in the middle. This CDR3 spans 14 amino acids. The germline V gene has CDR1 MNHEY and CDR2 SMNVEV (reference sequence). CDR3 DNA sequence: TGTGCCAGCAGTTCTTGGGGGGCGAACACTGAAGCTTTCTTT. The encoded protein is CASSSWGANTEAFF.

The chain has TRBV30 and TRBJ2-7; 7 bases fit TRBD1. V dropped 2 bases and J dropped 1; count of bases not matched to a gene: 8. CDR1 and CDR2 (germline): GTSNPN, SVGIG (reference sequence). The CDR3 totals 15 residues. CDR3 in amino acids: CAWSKVQGVSYEQYF. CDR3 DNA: TGTGCCTGGAGTAAAGTTCAGGGGGTTTCCTACGAGCAGTACTTC.

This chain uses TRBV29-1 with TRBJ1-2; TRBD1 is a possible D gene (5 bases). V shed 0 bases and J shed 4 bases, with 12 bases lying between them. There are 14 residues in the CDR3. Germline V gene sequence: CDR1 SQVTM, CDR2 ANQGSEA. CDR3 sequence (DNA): TGCAGCGTTGAAGATACGGGGGATGGCTATGGCTACACCTTC. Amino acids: CSVEDTGDGYGYTF.

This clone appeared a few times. CDR3 DNA sequence: TGCAGCGTTGAAACTCTTTCATCCTACGAGCAGTACTTC. It is translated as CSVETLSSYEQYF. This sequence joins TRBV29-1 and TRBJ2-7, with D unclear. In germline, CDR1 is SQVTM, CDR2 ANQGSEA. V dropped 2 bases and J dropped 1 base, with 9 bases sitting between them. The CDR3 extends over 13 amino acids.

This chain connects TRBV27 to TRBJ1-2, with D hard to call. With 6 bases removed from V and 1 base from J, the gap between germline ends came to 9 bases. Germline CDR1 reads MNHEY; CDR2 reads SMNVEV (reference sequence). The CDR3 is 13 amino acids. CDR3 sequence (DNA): TGTGCCAGCAGACACGACGGTAACTATGGCTACACCTTC. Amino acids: CASRHDGNYGYTF.

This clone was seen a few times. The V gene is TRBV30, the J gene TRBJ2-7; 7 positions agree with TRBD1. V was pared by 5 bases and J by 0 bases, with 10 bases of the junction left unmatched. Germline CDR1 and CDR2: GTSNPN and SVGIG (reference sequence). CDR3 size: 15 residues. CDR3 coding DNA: TGTGCCTGGGGTTTCGAACAGGGGCCCTCCTACGAGCAGTACTTC. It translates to CAWGFEQGPSYEQYF. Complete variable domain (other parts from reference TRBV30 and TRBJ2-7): SQTIHQWPATLVQPVGSPLSLECTVEGTSNPNLYWYRQAAGRGLQLLFYSVGIGQISSEVPQNLSASRPQDRQFILSSKKLLLSDSGFYLCAWGFEQGPSYEQYFGPGTRLTVT.